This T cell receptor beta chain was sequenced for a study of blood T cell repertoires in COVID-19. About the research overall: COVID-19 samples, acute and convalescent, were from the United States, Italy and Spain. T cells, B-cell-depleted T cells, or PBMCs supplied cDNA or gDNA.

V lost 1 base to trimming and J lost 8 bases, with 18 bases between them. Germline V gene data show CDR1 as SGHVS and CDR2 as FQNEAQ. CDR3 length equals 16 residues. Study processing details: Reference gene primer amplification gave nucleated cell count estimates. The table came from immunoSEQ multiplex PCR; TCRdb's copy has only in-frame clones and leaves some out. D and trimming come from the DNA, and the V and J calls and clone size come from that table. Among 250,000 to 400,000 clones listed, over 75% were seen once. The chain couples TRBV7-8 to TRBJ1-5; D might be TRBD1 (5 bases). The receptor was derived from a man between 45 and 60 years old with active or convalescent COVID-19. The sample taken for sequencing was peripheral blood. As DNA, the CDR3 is TGTGCCAGCAGCTTAGTGCCGGGGGGGTCCCCAAAGCCCCAGCATTTT. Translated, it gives CASSLVPGGSPKPQHF.